The 8 T cell receptor beta chains in this list originate from one sample, sequenced in a study of blood T cells in healthy people across ages. The authors ran a second PCR of 7 to 11 cycles using a sample-barcoded 5' primer and a J-beta primer mix. TCRdb passed the 5' RACE reads through MiXCR, listing each CDR3 protein once. The table shows around 990,000 distinct CDR3 sequences, with 35% to 40% occurring only once. Input material: blood. All receptors come from a man aged 18 to 35 in good health.

V usage is TRBV5-1 and J usage is TRBJ1-4; D gene ambiguous. Trimming took 1 base from V and 0 from J, leaving 10 bases between them. From germline, CDR1 is SGHRS and CDR2 YFSETQ. CDR3 length: 16 amino acids. CDR3 amino acids: CASSLYRGSTNEKLFF. In DNA form, the CDR3 reads TGCGCCAGCAGCTTGTACCGGGGATCAACTAATGAAAAACTGTTTTTT.

The chain links TRBV7-2 to TRBJ2-7; D gene unclear. The end of the DNA aligns better with TRBJ2-5, so the J call may be wrong. Germline V gene data show CDR1 as SGHTA and CDR2 as FQGNSA. There are 14 residues in the CDR3. Here the CDR3 DNA reads TGTGCCAGCAGCCGACGTCAGCGTTACGAGACCCAGTACTTC. Translated: CASSRRQRYETQYF.

This clonotype came up a few times. The V and J genes are TRBV12-3 or TRBV12-4 and TRBJ1-4; a possible D gene is TRBD1 (6 bases). The CDR3 spans 14 residues. Trimming took 6 bases from V and 8 from J, leaving 16 bases between them. DNA for the CDR3: TGTGCCAGCAGGCCCACAGGGATCCGCGAAAAACTGTTTTTT. Amino acid sequence: CASRPTGIREKLFF.

The chain couples TRBV15 to TRBJ1-4; weak D call: TRBD1 (6 bases). This CDR3 region has 14 residues. The V gene's germline CDR1 is LNHNV and CDR2 YYDKDF (reference sequence). Trimming pared 6 bases from V and 6 bases from J, leaving 14 bases between. In DNA form, the CDR3 reads TGTGCCACCAGGGCTCCGGGGGCGGATGAAAAACTGTTTTTT. It is translated as CATRAPGADEKLFF.

This clonotype occurred a few times. The chain employs TRBV6-1 and TRBJ1-6, with D unclear. The CDR3 loop spans 16 amino acids. Germline V lookup: CDR1 MNHNS, CDR2 SASEGT. V was shortened by 1 base and J by 7 bases, with 14 bases between the two germline ends. CDR3 DNA sequence: TGTGCCAGCAGTGAAGATAATGGGCAGAGAAATTCACCCCTCCACTTT. Translating gives CASSEDNGQRNSPLHF.

This clonotype was picked up one time. J is TRBJ1-2 and V is TRBV5-6, with a tentative D call TRBD1 (6 bases). The V end was cut by 4 bases, the J end by 8 bases, with 24 bases between. The CDR3 is made up of 16 amino acids. Germline assignment: CDR1 SGHDT and CDR2 YYEEEE. As DNA, the CDR3 is TGTGCCAGCAGCCCTGCAACGGGACACCTAACTATAGGCTACACCTTC. This sequence encodes CASSPATGHLTIGYTF.

This clonotype was counted at least ten times. The V gene is TRBV9, the J gene TRBJ2-3; D not certain. Per germline, CDR1 SGDLS and CDR2 YYNGEE. Trimming pared 1 base from V and 0 bases from J, leaving 3 bases between. The CDR3 covers 13 residues. Here the CDR3 reads CASSVPSTDTQYF. The CDR3 nucleotides are TGTGCCAGCAGCGTACCTAGCACAGATACGCAGTATTTT.

The chain uses TRBV20-1 and TRBJ2-7; D is unresolved. This CDR3 contains 13 residues. Germline lookup yields CDR1 DFQATT and CDR2 SNEGSKA (reference sequence). V dropped 6 bases and J dropped 1 base, with 13 bases sitting between them. CDR3 residues: CSAKGRNSYEQYF. CDR3 DNA sequence: TGCAGTGCCAAAGGACGGAATTCCTACGAGCAGTACTTC.